A selection of T cell receptor beta chains follows, all from one sample in a study of cytomegalovirus exposure and HLA in healthy donors. Profiled with immunoSEQ multiplex PCR; TCRdb holds only in-frame clones, not every one. The table records approximately 180,000 clones, around 80% of them present only once. The specimen sequenced was PBMCs. These TCRs come from a woman aged 25 to 39 in good health and CMV-seropositive. Each CDR3 is given with its conserved first and last residue. The D gene is left open where the match is weak. Clone size is stated in some rows and not others, as once, few, many or a class when expanded.

clone_size	v_call	j_call	d_call	cdr3_nt	cdr3_aa
few	TRBV30	TRBJ2-3	TRBD1	TGTGCCTGGAGCCCCGGACAGGGGGTCACGGATACGCAGTATTTT	CAWSPGQGVTDTQYF
NA	TRBV28	TRBJ2-7	NA	TGTGCCAGCGGATCTTCTAGCAGAGAATTCTACGAGCAGTACTTC	CASGSSSREFYEQYF
NA	TRBV27	TRBJ2-2	TRBD2	TGTGCCAGCAGTTTGAGCGGGAGAAACACCGGGGAGCTGTTTTTT	CASSLSGRNTGELFF
NA	TRBV5-7	TRBJ1-4	NA	TGTGCCAGCAGCTACTTGGGGGCTCAAAATGAAAAACTGTTTTTT	CASSYLGAQNEKLFF
NA	TRBV5-4	TRBJ2-7	TRBD1	TGTGCCAGCAGATGGGACAGCTCCTACGAGCAGTACTTC	CASRWDSSYEQYF
NA	TRBV28	TRBJ2-5	TRBD2	TGTGCCAGCAGTTTCCGCGGGGGCCAAGAGACCCAGTACTTC	CASSFRGGQETQYF
NA	TRBV5-6	TRBJ2-1	NA	TGTGCCAGCAGCTTTTTCACCCGGGACTACAATGAGCAGTTCTTC	CASSFFTRDYNEQFF
few	TRBV9	TRBJ1-1	NA	TGTGCCAGCAGCGTAGTCTCGCGGGACACTGAAGCTTTCTTT	CASSVVSRDTEAFF
NA	TRBV27	TRBJ1-1	NA	TGTGCCAGCAGTCTCTTTGGCCAGTACACTGAAGCTTTCTTT	CASSLFGQYTEAFF
NA	TRBV15	TRBJ2-3	NA	TGTGCCACCAGCGACCGGGGGTGGCGACTACACACCACAGATACGCAGTATTTT	CATSDRGWRLHTTDTQYF
NA	TRBV14	TRBJ2-1	NA	TGTGCCAGCAGCCCCTTCCGTAGCCCGATTTCGTACAATGAGCAGTTCTTC	CASSPFRSPISYNEQFF
NA	TRBV7-2	TRBJ1-5	TRBD1	TGTGCCAGCAGCTTTAGGACAGGGAGCGGACAGCCCCAGCATTTT	CASSFRTGSGQPQHF
NA	TRBV7-9	TRBJ2-1	TRBD2	TGTGCCAGCAGCCCACTAGCGGCCCACAATGAGCAGTTCTTC	CASSPLAAHNEQFF
NA	TRBV7-3	TRBJ1-2	NA	TGTGCCAGCAGCTTATCTGTCAACTATGGCTACACCTTC	CASSLSVNYGYTF
NA	TRBV6-1	TRBJ2-1	NA	TGTGCCAGCGGTCTTAGACTCAATGAGCAGTTCTTC	CASGLRLNEQFF
NA	TRBV27	TRBJ2-1	TRBD2	TGTGCCAGCAGTTTCTTCGGACTAGCGGGAGGATGGCCCTACAATGAGCAGTTCTTC	CASSFFGLAGGWPYNEQFF
NA	TRBV9	TRBJ1-2	NA	TGTGCCAGCAGCGTGGAGGGGAACTATGGCTACACCTTC	CASSVEGNYGYTF
NA	TRBV7-9	TRBJ1-1	TRBD1	TGTGCCAGCAGTGGACAGGCTTACACTGAAGCTTTCTTT	CASSGQAYTEAFF
NA	TRBV5-1	TRBJ2-1	NA	TGCGCCAGCAGCTCTCCGTTCAGCGGCGATGAGCAGTTCTTC	CASSSPFSGDEQFF
NA	TRBV6-1	TRBJ1-5	NA	TGTGCCAGCAGTGCTGAGGGTTATAGCAATCAGCCCCAGCATTTT	CASSAEGYSNQPQHF
NA	TRBV4-2	TRBJ2-7	NA	TGTGCCAGCAGCCTGTGGGGAGGCGAGCAGTACTTC	CASSLWGGEQYF
NA	TRBV10-3	TRBJ1-1	TRBD1	TGTGCCACCCAGGGGGCAGAGGAAGCTTTCTTT	CATQGAEEAFF
NA	TRBV18	TRBJ2-7	TRBD2	TGTGCCAGCTCACCGGGGACTAGTCGTCACGAGCAGTACTTC	CASSPGTSRHEQYF
NA	TRBV6-5	TRBJ2-2	TRBD2	TGTGCCAGCAGCCCGGGGGGGGTAAACACCGGGGAGCTGTTTTTT	CASSPGGVNTGELFF
NA	TRBV7-9	TRBJ2-1	TRBD2	TGTGCCAGCAGCCCTCGGGAGGCGGGGGACTACAATGAGCAGTTCTTC	CASSPREAGDYNEQFF
NA	TRBV6-5	TRBJ1-5	TRBD1	TGTGCCAGCAGAGAGACAGGGGGAGATCAGCCCCAGCATTTT	CASRETGGDQPQHF
few	TRBV27	TRBJ1-2	NA	TGTGCCAGCAACCCCGTGGCAGAACCCTCACCCTATGGCTACACCTTC	CASNPVAEPSPYGYTF
NA	TRBV27	TRBJ1-1	TRBD1	TGTGCCAGCAGTTTGTCTCCGGGACAGGGGATTGGAGGTACTGAAGCTTTCTTT	CASSLSPGQGIGGTEAFF
NA	TRBV5-1	TRBJ2-7	NA	TGCGCCAGCAGCTTGGACAGGGTTAGCGAGCAGTACTTC	CASSLDRVSEQYF
once	TRBV5-6	TRBJ2-2	NA	TGTGCCAGCAGCTTGCCGCTAGGGGGACGGGACACCGGGGAGCTGTTTTTT	CASSLPLGGRDTGELFF
NA	TRBV7-3	TRBJ2-2	NA	TGTGCCAGCAGCTTAACCCAGGGTAGTAGCACCGGGGAGCTGTTTTTT	CASSLTQGSSTGELFF
NA	TRBV7-8	TRBJ2-7	NA	TGTGCCAGCAGCTTAGAGATGGGGACTGGATACTACGAGCAGTACTTC	CASSLEMGTGYYEQYF
few	TRBV7-3	TRBJ2-7	NA	TGTGCCAGCAGCTTAGGTCCGGGAGCGAACGAGCAGTACTTC	CASSLGPGANEQYF
few	TRBV5-6	TRBJ2-7	NA	TGTGCCAGCAGCTTGGGTTTGGGGGCGAGCTCCTACGAGCAGTACTTC	CASSLGLGASSYEQYF
NA	TRBV10-3	TRBJ1-1	TRBD1	TGTGCCATCACGGACAGGAGACTGAACACTGAAGCTTTCTTT	CAITDRRLNTEAFF
once	TRBV19	TRBJ2-7	TRBD1	TGTGCCAGTAGTATAAGTCGGGACAGCTCCTACGAGCAGTACTTC	CASSISRDSSYEQYF
NA	TRBV11-2	TRBJ2-1	TRBD2	TGTGCCAGCAGCTTATCCCGGAGCGGGAACTCCTACAATGAGCAGTTCTTC	CASSLSRSGNSYNEQFF
NA	TRBV5-1	TRBJ2-7	TRBD2	TGCGCCAGCAGCTTGGCCGGGACTAGCGGGATGGCGAGGCAGTACTTC	CASSLAGTSGMARQYF
NA	TRBV4-2	TRBJ2-7	TRBD2	TGTGCCAGCAGCCCCGGACTAGCGTACGAGCAGTACTTC	CASSPGLAYEQYF
NA	TRBV19	TRBJ1-5	TRBD1	TGTGCCAGTATCCCCCGGGTGGGGACAGGGGGTCAGCCCCAGCATTTT	CASIPRVGTGGQPQHF
NA	TRBV2	TRBJ1-5	TRBD1	TGTGCCAGCAGTGACGACAGGGGATTACAGCCCCAGCATTTT	CASSDDRGLQPQHF
once	TRBV5-1	TRBJ1-5	NA	TGCGCCAGCAGCTTGGGACAGGTCAATCAGCCCCAGCATTTT	CASSLGQVNQPQHF
NA	TRBV19	TRBJ2-3	TRBD2	TGTGCCACCAGGAGACTAGCGGGAGATACGCAGTATTTT	CATRRLAGDTQYF
NA	TRBV2	TRBJ2-1	TRBD1	TGTGCCAGCACCGGGACAGGGGATAATGAGCAGTTCTTC	CASTGTGDNEQFF
many	TRBV6-5	TRBJ1-2	NA	TGTGCCAGCAGTTCACAGCCCTATGGCTACACCTTC	CASSSQPYGYTF
once	TRBV4-2	TRBJ2-7	TRBD2	TGTGCCAGCAGCCAAGCTAGAGCGGGAGACGACGAGCAGTACTTC	CASSQARAGDDEQYF
NA	TRBV5-1	TRBJ2-3	NA	TGCGCCAGCACCGGGACAACGAGCACAGATACGCAGTATTTT	CASTGTTSTDTQYF
few	TRBV7-2	TRBJ1-2	NA	TGTGCCAGCAGCCTAACGACTCAGGGAATCCGCTACACCTTC	CASSLTTQGIRYTF
NA	TRBV5-1	TRBJ1-1	TRBD1	TGCGCCAGCACCAGGGGGCAAGATAACACTGAAGCTTTCTTT	CASTRGQDNTEAFF
NA	TRBV7-9	TRBJ1-1	TRBD1	TGTGCCAGCAGCTATCAGGGGGCCCAAACTGAAGCTTTCTTT	CASSYQGAQTEAFF
few	TRBV7-2	TRBJ2-3	NA	TGTGCCAGCAGCTTACACGGGCCGGGGGCAGATACGCAGTATTTT	CASSLHGPGADTQYF
NA	TRBV4-3	TRBJ1-2	TRBD1	TGCGCCAGCAGCCCGGGACAGGGATGGACTGGCTATGGCTACACCTTC	CASSPGQGWTGYGYTF
NA	TRBV30	TRBJ2-7	TRBD2	TGTGCCTTTAACTCAGGGAGGGACTACGAGCAGTACTTC	CAFNSGRDYEQYF